These 18 T cell receptor beta chains share one sample of origin, sequenced in a study of T cell repertoires in breast cancer. An expanded emulsion RT-PCR with primers for all TCR V genes paired CD8+ T cell chains. A second nested PCR with blocking oligonucleotides suppressed unpaired genes. TCRdb analysed the emulsion pairing reads with MiXCR anew, one entry per CDR3 protein. The sample holds 600 or so distinct CDR3 sequences; approximately 51% are singletons and the top ten take around 94%. Specimen: CD8+ T cells. All receptors come from a pool of human donors with breast cancer or a healthy control (not recorded which).

As to this clonotype: A single base separates this from a much larger clone, so it may be a read error. This CDR3 is CASSQALGGNQPQHF. The CDR3 coding sequence is TGCGCCAGCAGCCAAGCTTTAGGAGGCAATCAGCCCCAGCATTTT. V usage is TRBV4-3 and J usage is TRBJ1-5; D ambiguous. Deletions cut 1 base from V and 2 bases from J, with 9 bases between. Per germline, CDR1 LGHNA and CDR2 YSLEER. This CDR3 has 15 amino acids.

Comments on this clonotype: The missing conserved phenylalanine or tryptophan at the end of this CDR3 makes a read error likely. The chain employs TRBV7-3 and TRBJ1-6; unclear D gene. The CDR3 is made up of 15 amino acids. From germline, CDR1 is SGHTA and CDR2 FQGTGA. The CDR3, as DNA: TGTGCCAGTAGCTTAACTGAAGGAGGAAATTCACCCCTCCACGTG. Translating gives CASSLTEGGNSPLHV.

With respect to this clonotype: A much larger clone differs by one base, so this may be a read error. The V and J genes are TRBV7-3 and TRBJ2-5; TRBD2 matches at 15 bases. Germline V CDR1 and CDR2: SGHTA, FQGTGA. There are 16 residues in the CDR3. The CDR3, as DNA: TGTGCCGGCAGCTCCGGACTAGCGGGGGGGCAAGAGACCCAGTACTTC. It encodes CAGSSGLAGGQETQYF.

This clonotype is hyperexpanded. The rearrangement joins TRBV6-1 to TRBJ2-1; 8 bases fit TRBD2. V shed 7 bases and J 5 bases; nucleotides not matched to a gene: 7. The germline gives CDR1 MNHNS, CDR2 SASEGT. The length of the CDR3 is 14 residues. The CDR3 sequence: CASNGRAINNEQFF. The CDR3 bases are TGTGCCAGCAACGGGAGGGCCATTAACAATGAGCAGTTCTTC.

Remarks on this clonotype: The conserved phenylalanine or tryptophan normally closing the CDR3 is absent here, so this likely arose from a read error. V and J are TRBV7-3 and TRBJ1-2; D perhaps matches TRBD1 (5 bases). Per the germline V gene, CDR1 is SGHTA and CDR2 is FQGTGA. The CDR3 spans 13 residues. The CDR3 nucleotides are TGTGCCAGCAGTTTAACCGGGGGCTATGGCTACACCGTC. Amino acids: CASSLTGGYGYTV.

The genes are TRBV7-2 and TRBJ2-3; 7 nucleotides align to TRBD2. The CDR3 sequence is 13 residues long. Trimming cost V 5 bases and J 8 bases; bases outside gene matches: 7. CDR1 is SGHTA, CDR2 FQGNSA, per germline. CDR3 sequence reads: CASSPPSGGTQYF. The DNA for the CDR3 is TGTGCCAGCAGCCCCCCGTCGGGAGGTACGCAGTATTTT.

This clonotype has just a few counts. J is TRBJ2-1 and V is TRBV7-6; TRBD1 is a possible D gene (6 bases). V was clipped by 3 bases and J by 9 bases, with 9 bases between them. Germline lookup yields CDR1 SGHVS and CDR2 FNYEAQ. This CDR3 is built from 12 residues. The CDR3 coding sequence is TGTGCCAGCAGCTTTTTAGGGGGTGAGCAGTTCTTC. This translates into CASSFLGGEQFF.

By its share, this clonotype is medium-sized (0.01 to 0.1%). One base away lies a much larger clone, so this may be a sequencing read error. The chain has TRBV6-1 and TRBJ2-1; 8 bases match TRBD2. V was clipped by 7 bases and J by 6 bases; unmatched bases: 8. The germline V gene encodes CDR1 MNHNS and CDR2 SASEGT. The CDR3 length is 14 residues. The CDR3 DNA reads TGTGCCAGCAACGGGAGGGCCATTAGCAATGAGCAGTTCTTC. This sequence encodes CASNGRAISNEQFF.

As for this clonotype: An end of the junction differs from the germline gene, which may be a read error. The chain is built from TRBV7-3 and TRBJ1-2, with D perhaps TRBD1 (6 bases). Germline loops: CDR1 SGHTA, CDR2 FQGTGA. There are 13 residues in the CDR3. The CDR3, as DNA: TGTGCCATAAGCTTAAACGGGGGCTATGGCGACACCTTC. As protein: CAISLNGGYGDTF.

Points on this clonotype: The final CDR3 position lacks the conserved phenylalanine or tryptophan, pointing to a likely read error. The rearrangement links TRBV7-3 to TRBJ1-2; D possibly corresponds to TRBD1 (5 bases). Germline loops: CDR1 SGHTA, CDR2 FQGTGA. The CDR3 covers 13 residues. V was cut by 11 bases and J by 4 bases, with 17 bases left in between. The CDR3 is CARRLTGGYGYTL. CDR3 coding DNA: TGTGCCCGCCGCTTAACCGGGGGCTATGGCTACACCCTC.

Worth noting for this clonotype: The missing conserved phenylalanine or tryptophan at the end of this CDR3 makes a read error likely. The DNA is omitted, as the CDR3 cannot be located on it reliably, and the CDR3 follows TCRdb's listing. The chain uses TRBV7-9 and TRBJ2-2. Germline CDR1 and CDR2: SEHNR and FQNEAQ (reference sequence). The CDR3 is made up of 14 amino acids, end residues included. CDR3: CASSPRANTGERGG.

The chain is built from TRBV7-3 and TRBJ1-6; D uncertain. The CDR3 totals 15 residues. Trimming cost V 2 bases and J 18 bases, with 23 bases left between them. Germline CDR1 and CDR2: SGHTA and FQGTGA. The CDR3 reads CASSLAGGGNSLRHF. CDR3 coding DNA: TGTGCCAGCAGCTTAGCTGGAGGAGGAAATTCACTCCGCCACTTT.

Of note for this clonotype: A clone one base away is much larger, so this may be a read error. This chain joins TRBV6-2 or TRBV6-3 and TRBJ2-1, with TRBD2 identical over 8 bases. Germline CDR1 reads MNHEY; CDR2 reads SVGEGT. CDR3 length: 14 residues. The CDR3 spells CASNGGARNKEQFF. The CDR3 nucleotides are TGTGCCAGCAACGGGGGGGCCAGGAACAAGGAGCAGTTCTTC.

This clonotype appeared a few times. Mismatch with germline at one junction end may stem from a read error. The chain links TRBV6-1 to TRBJ1-5; tentatively, D is TRBD1 (6 bases). Germline lookup yields CDR1 MNHNS and CDR2 SASEGT. The CDR3 is 16 residues long. The CDR3 nucleotides read TGTGCCAGCAGTCCGAGGGGGGAGGGGGACAATCAGCCTCAGCATTTT. Protein: CASSPRGEGDNQPQHF.

This clonotype ranks as large. With a much larger clone just one base away, this may be a read error. The rearrangement joins TRBV7-3 to TRBJ1-6; no clear D. Germline V gene data show CDR1 as SGHTA and CDR2 as FQGTGA. Trimming left V 0 bases short and J 8 bases short, with 11 bases between. This CDR3 is 15 amino acids long. CDR3 sequence: CASSLTEGGDSPLHF. In DNA, the CDR3 is TGTGCCAGCAGCTTAACTGAAGGAGGAGATTCACCCCTCCACTTT. The full variable domain, with the rest looked up from reference TRBV7-3 and TRBJ1-6, is GAGVSQTPSNKVTEKGKYVELRCDPISGHTALYWYRQSLGQGPEFLIYFQGTGAADDSGLPNDRFFAVRPEGSVSTLKIQRTERGDSAVYLCASSLTEGGDSPLHFGNGTRLTVT.

By share, this clonotype ranks as large (0.1 to 1%). The rearrangement links TRBV7-2 to TRBJ2-7; 8 bases map to TRBD1. The V gene end was trimmed by 5 bases and the J gene end by 4 bases; junction bases not matched to a gene: 4. This CDR3 is 13 amino acids long. The germline gives CDR1 SGHTA, CDR2 FQGNSA. CDR3 loop: CASSPRTGYEQYF. The CDR3 nucleotides are TGTGCCAGCAGCCCCCGGACAGGGTACGAGCAGTACTTC.

This clonotype was counted ten times or more. The chain employs TRBV4-2 and TRBJ2-7; TRBD2 aligns across 12 bases. Germline CDR1 is LGHNA and CDR2 is YNFKEQ. The CDR3 loop spans 17 amino acids. V lost 4 bases to trimming and J lost 4 bases; unmatched junction nucleotides: 11. The CDR3 protein is CASSPILAGGINYEQYF. The CDR3 region has the DNA TGTGCCAGCAGCCCCATACTAGCGGGGGGCATCAATTACGAGCAGTACTTC.

The CDR3 nucleotides are TGTGCCAGCAGCAAGGGACAGGGGTACAATGAGCAGTTCTTC. Translated, it gives CASSKGQGYNEQFF. The V call is TRBV7-2, the J call TRBJ2-1; 10 nucleotides line up with TRBD1. The V and J ends lost 5 bases and 4 bases, in that order; junction bases with no gene match: 2. The CDR3 is 14 residues long. Per the germline V gene, CDR1 is SGHTA and CDR2 is FQGNSA.